The TCR beta chain described here comes from a study of T-cell memory formation after mild COVID-19. TCRdb re-analysed the 5' RACE reads in MiXCR, keeping a single row per CDR3 protein. The data show fewer than 700,000 distinct CDR3 sequences, 20% to 25% seen once. V was clipped by 6 bases and J by 4 bases, with 9 bases between them. The CDR3 totals 12 residues. CDR1 and CDR2 (germline): ENHRY, SYGVKD. Sequencing was carried out using PBMCs or a T cell subset sorted from them (not recorded which). The clonotype comes from an adult woman who had mild COVID-19 (a few samples of this study predate the infection). Cell type and time point are not known. The V and J genes are TRBV10-3 and TRBJ2-5; maybe TRBD1 (5 bases). The CDR3 is CAIRQGGETQYF. CDR3 bases: TGTGCCATCAGGCAGGGTGGAGAGACCCAGTACTTC.